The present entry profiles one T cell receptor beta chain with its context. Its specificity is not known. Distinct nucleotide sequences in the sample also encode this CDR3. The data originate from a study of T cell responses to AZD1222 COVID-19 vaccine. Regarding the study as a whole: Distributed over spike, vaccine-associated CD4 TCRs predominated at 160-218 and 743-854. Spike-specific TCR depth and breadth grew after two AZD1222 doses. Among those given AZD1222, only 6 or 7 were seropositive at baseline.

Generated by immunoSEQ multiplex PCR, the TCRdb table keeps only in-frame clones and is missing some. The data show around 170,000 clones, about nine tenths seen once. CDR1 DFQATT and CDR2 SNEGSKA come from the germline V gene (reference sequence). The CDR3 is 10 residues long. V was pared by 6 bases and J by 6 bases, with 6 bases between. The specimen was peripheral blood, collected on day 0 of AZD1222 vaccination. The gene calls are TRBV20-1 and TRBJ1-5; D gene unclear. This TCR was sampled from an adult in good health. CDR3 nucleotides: TGCAGTGCCTCCGGTCAGCCCCAGCATTTT. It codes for CSASGQPQHF.